This entry is about one TCR beta chain. The sample belongs to a study of blood T cell repertoires in COVID-19. Overall study: The origin of the acute and convalescent COVID-19 samples was the United States, Italy and Spain.

V gave up 2 bases and J gave up 5 bases; unmatched junction bases: 5. The CDR3 covers 14 residues. Germline loops: CDR1 SGHRS, CDR2 YFSETQ. The protocol was immunoSEQ multiplex PCR, while the TCRdb copy is restricted to in-frame clones and leaves out a portion. The table records nearly 400,000 clones, 85% to 90% of them present only once. Participants were aged about 18 to 89 years from about 25 US areas. Participant-reported clinical history was the basis for cohort assignment. The gene calls are TRBV5-1 and TRBJ1-1; 8 bases agree with TRBD1. Sequencing input: PBMCs or T cells enriched from blood (not recorded which). This clonotype originated in a woman in her twenties or thirties who had recovered from COVID-19. The CDR3 nucleotides read TGCGCCAGCAGCTTCGCAGGGGGCGATACTGAAGCTTTCTTT. As protein: CASSFAGGDTEAFF. The full variable domain, in which reference TRBV5-1 and TRBJ1-1 provide the parts outside the CDR3, is KAGVTQTPRYLIKTRGQQVTLSCSPISGHRSVSWYQQTPGQGLQFLFEYFSETQRNKGNFPGRFSGRQFSNSRSEMNVSTLELGDSALYLCASSFAGGDTEAFFGQGTRLTVV.